These 26 T cell receptor beta chains were all obtained from the same sample, sequenced in a study of control samples from healthy donors and cancer patients. Produced via immunoSEQ multiplex PCR; TCRdb's table is partial and in-frame only. This sample has fewer than 110,000 clones, with around nine tenths found just once. Specimen: PBMCs. The receptors come from a man between 60 and 75 years old with lung cancer.

The chain joins TRBV5-1 to TRBJ1-3; the D gene is possibly TRBD1 (5 bases). V lost 0 bases, J lost 2 bases, and 6 bases lay in between. Germline values: CDR1 SGHRS, CDR2 YFSETQ. The CDR3 length is 14 residues. The CDR3 DNA follows: TGCGCCAGCAGCTTGGGACAGCCTGGAAACACCATATATTTT. Amino acid sequence: CASSLGQPGNTIYF.

The rearrangement uses TRBV7-9 and TRBJ2-3; 8 bases fit TRBD2. This CDR3 is built from 14 residues. The V segment lost 5 bases and the J segment 2 bases; nucleotides outside the gene matches: 3. The germline V gene has CDR1 SEHNR and CDR2 FQNEAQ (reference sequence). Written as DNA, the CDR3 is TGTGCCAGCAGCCCTAGCGGGCTCACAGATACGCAGTATTTT. This encodes CASSPSGLTDTQYF.

Turning to this clone: Other DNA sequences from this sample encode an identical CDR3 as well. DNA of the CDR3: TGTGCCAGTACAGGGGGCGGGGGGGAAAAACTGTTTTTT. It is translated as CASTGGGGEKLFF. The chain recombines TRBV6-5 with TRBJ1-4; 9 nucleotides line up with TRBD1. The CDR3 loop spans 13 amino acids. In germline, CDR1 is MNHEY, CDR2 SVGAGI. V shed 9 bases, J shed 8 bases, and the junction held 7 bases outside the gene matches.

The chain employs TRBV3-1 (or the pseudogene TRBV3-2) and TRBJ2-3, with a tentative D call TRBD2 (7 bases). Germline CDR1 and CDR2: LGHDT and YNNKEL (reference sequence). The CDR3 consists of 17 residues. V was clipped by 0 bases and J by 6 bases, with 19 bases between them. The CDR3 nucleotides read TGTGCCAGCAGCCAAGATTCGGTGGGGGGGCCTGCGGATACGCAGTATTTT. Its protein product is CASSQDSVGGPADTQYF.

The chain has TRBV2 and TRBJ1-2, with D perhaps TRBD1 (6 bases). Trimming left V 5 bases short and J 0 bases short, with 13 bases between. Per germline, CDR1 SNHLY and CDR2 FYNNEI. CDR3 length equals 15 residues. The CDR3 DNA reads TGTGCCAGCAGTCTTTCGCCAGGGGCTAACTATGGCTACACCTTC. It is translated as CASSLSPGANYGYTF. Full variable domain (rest looked up from reference TRBV2 and TRBJ1-2): EPEVTQTPSHQVTQMGQEVILRCVPISNHLYFYWYRQILGQKVEFLVSFYNNEISEKSEIFDDQFSVERPDGSNFTLKIRSTKLEDSAMYFCASSLSPGANYGYTFGSGTRLTVV.

Concerning this clone itself: This same CDR3 is encoded by further DNA sequences in the sample. This rearrangement joins TRBV30 to TRBJ2-5; TRBD1 agrees at 7 bases. This CDR3 contains 13 residues. Germline trimming cut 5 bases from V and 3 bases from J; bases unmatched to any gene: 6. Looked up from germline, CDR1 is GTSNPN and CDR2 is SVGIG (reference sequence). CDR3 sequence: CAWETGIKETQYF. The CDR3 DNA sequence: TGTGCCTGGGAGACAGGGATTAAAGAGACCCAGTACTTC.

The gene calls are TRBV11-3 and TRBJ1-1; 8 bases agree with TRBD1. The CDR3 extends over 17 amino acids. Per the germline V gene, CDR1 is SGHNT and CDR2 is YENEEA. The ends lost 4 bases at V and 5 bases at J; junction bases unmatched: 15. CDR3 amino acids: CASSSQRDRRRGTEAFF. For the CDR3, the DNA is TGTGCCAGCAGCTCCCAAAGGGACAGGAGAAGGGGGACTGAAGCTTTCTTT. The whole variable domain, filled in from reference TRBV11-3 and TRBJ1-1, reads EAGVVQSPRYKIIEKKQPVAFWCNPISGHNTLYWYLQNLGQGPELLIRYENEEAVDDSQLPKDRFSAERLKGVDSTLKIQPAELGDSAVYLCASSSQRDRRRGTEAFFGQGTRLTVV.

The chain carries TRBV7-9 and TRBJ1-3; 7 bases are shared with TRBD1. The J segment lost 4 bases and the V segment lost 6 bases, leaving 6 bases of the junction unmatched. CDR3 size: 14 residues. The V gene's germline CDR1 is SEHNR and CDR2 FQNEAQ (reference sequence). In DNA, the CDR3 is TGTGCCAGCAGAACAGGGACAGCCGGAAACACCATATATTTT. This encodes CASRTGTAGNTIYF.

This clone appeared a single time. The chain combines TRBV2 with TRBJ1-6; D is unresolved. Between the trimmed V and J ends, which lost 7 bases and 0 bases, there was a span of 7 bases. Germline CDR1 and CDR2: SNHLY and FYNNEI. The CDR3 length is 14 residues. The CDR3 is CASKGDSYNSPLHF. The DNA for the CDR3 is TGTGCCAGCAAGGGAGACTCCTATAATTCACCCCTCCACTTT.

This chain connects TRBV18 to TRBJ1-4, with 7 bases aligning to TRBD1. CDR3 size: 13 residues. V lost 4 bases and J lost 8; bases outside the gene matches: 4. The germline CDR1 and CDR2 sequences are KGHSH and LQKENI. CDR3 sequence: CASSLVDREKLFF. In DNA, the CDR3 is TGTGCCAGCTCACTGGTGGACAGGGAAAAACTGTTTTTT. The complete variable domain, with remaining parts taken from reference TRBV18 and TRBJ1-4, reads NAGVMQNPRHLVRRRGQEARLRCSPMKGHSHVYWYRQLPEEGLKFMVYLQKENIIDESGMPKERFSAEFPKEGPSILRIQQVVRGDSAAYFCASSLVDREKLFFGSGTQLSVL.

This sequence joins TRBV2 and TRBJ1-1; D is unresolved. V lost 4 bases and J lost 1, with 7 bases in between. Germline V CDR1 and CDR2: SNHLY, FYNNEI. The CDR3 totals 13 residues. Written as DNA, the CDR3 is TGTGCCAGCAGTGGAAATCAGAACACTGAAGCTTTCTTT. This translates into CASSGNQNTEAFF.

The chain joins TRBV4-1 to TRBJ2-7, with TRBD1 matching over 8 bases. Germline trimming cut 3 bases from V and 3 bases from J; bases unmatched to any gene: 1. The CDR3 runs to 13 residues. The germline V gene encodes CDR1 MGHRA and CDR2 YSYEKL. CDR3 bases: TGCGCCAGCAGCCACGGACAGGGCTACGAGCAGTACGTC. Protein sequence: CASSHGQGYEQYV.

The chain recombines TRBV5-4 with TRBJ2-6; 10 nucleotides align to TRBD1. The J segment lost 1 base and the V segment lost 9 bases, leaving 4 bases of the junction unmatched. Germline-derived CDR1 and CDR2 are SGHNT and YYREEE (reference sequence). The CDR3 has 15 residues. Here the CDR3 reads CATGTGVSGANVLTF. The CDR3 DNA is TGTGCCACCGGGACAGGGGTTTCTGGGGCCAACGTCCTGACTTTC. The entire variable domain, with the rest obtained from reference TRBV5-4 and TRBJ2-6, is as follows: ETGVTQSPTHLIKTRGQQVTLRCSSQSGHNTVSWYQQALGQGPQFIFQYYREEENGRGNFPPRFSGLQFPNYSSELNVNALELDDSALYLCATGTGVSGANVLTFGAGSRLTVL.

A word on this clone: The same CDR3 is also encoded by other DNA sequences in this sample. The chain uses TRBV24-1 and TRBJ2-3; D is undetermined. The CDR3 contains 12 residues. Germline-derived CDR1 and CDR2 are KGHDR and SFDVKD. V was cut by 0 bases and J by 6 bases, with 3 bases left in between. Here the CDR3 DNA reads TGTGCCACCAGTGATTTGGTCGATACGCAGTATTTT. Translating it yields CATSDLVDTQYF.

DNA of the CDR3: TGCGCCAGCAGCTTGGAGGGGGTAGGCCAGCCCCAGCATTTT. Its protein product is CASSLEGVGQPQHF. The rearrangement joins TRBV5-1 to TRBJ1-5; tentatively, D is TRBD1 (6 bases). V lost 0 bases and J lost 7, with 11 bases in between. The CDR3 extends over 14 amino acids. The germline gives CDR1 SGHRS, CDR2 YFSETQ.

The CDR3 coding sequence is TGTGCCAGCAGATCAGGGGTTGGGTATGGCTACACCTTC. It codes for CASRSGVGYGYTF. J is TRBJ1-2 and V is TRBV6-6, with D perhaps TRBD1 (6 bases). V dropped 6 bases and J dropped 5 bases, with 13 bases sitting between them. This CDR3 has 13 amino acids. Germline values: CDR1 MNHNY, CDR2 SVGAGI (reference sequence).

This clone was observed once. This CDR3 reads CASSWGTDYNSPLHF. CDR3 bases: TGCGCCAGCAGCTGGGGGACAGACTATAATTCACCCCTCCACTTT. The genes are TRBV5-1 and TRBJ1-6; 7 bases align to TRBD1. The J segment lost 3 bases and the V segment lost 3 bases, leaving 3 bases of the junction unmatched. Germline values: CDR1 SGHRS, CDR2 YFSETQ. The CDR3 is 15 amino acids.

The chain links TRBV7-2 to TRBJ2-6; possibly TRBD1 or TRBD2 for D (5 bases each). Deletions cut 3 bases from V and 0 bases from J, with 15 bases between. This CDR3 region has 18 residues. Germline V CDR1 and CDR2: SGHTA, FQGNSA. CDR3 region: CASSLRGVPLSGANVLTF. The CDR3 nucleotides read TGTGCCAGCAGCTTGAGGGGCGTTCCCCTCTCTGGGGCCAACGTCCTGACTTTC.

The chain is built from TRBV11-2 and TRBJ2-3, with D maybe TRBD2 (6 bases). The CDR3 has 14 residues. Germline values: CDR1 SGHAT, CDR2 FQNNGV. V lost 2 bases and J lost 4, with 10 bases in between. CDR3 region: CASSLIPGADTQYF. DNA of the CDR3: TGTGCCAGCAGCTTAATCCCGGGGGCAGATACGCAGTATTTT.

The chain recombines TRBV5-1 with TRBJ2-7, with D unclear. V shed 7 bases and J shed 4 bases, with 21 bases lying between them. The CDR3 spans 15 residues. In germline, CDR1 is SGHRS, CDR2 YFSETQ. DNA of the CDR3: TGCGCCAGCCGCTACGGCATGGACCATATATACGAGCAGTACGTC. It codes for CASRYGMDHIYEQYV.

The chain couples TRBV15 to TRBJ2-1, with D possibly being TRBD2 (6 bases). Per germline, CDR1 LNHNV and CDR2 YYDKDF (reference sequence). The V end lost 8 bases, the J end lost 3 bases, and 14 bases lay between the germline ends. The CDR3 runs 14 residues. CDR3 sequence reads: CATGRGPNYNEQFF. The CDR3 DNA sequence: TGTGCCACCGGGCGGGGACCAAACTACAATGAGCAGTTCTTC.

The table lists this clone with a count of one. The chain uses TRBV6-4 and TRBJ2-3, with 7 bases lining up with TRBD2. V lost 0 bases, J lost 1 base, and 4 bases stayed unmatched. Germline lookup yields CDR1 MRHNA and CDR2 SNTAGT. This CDR3 is 16 amino acids long. The CDR3 region has the DNA TGTGCCAGCAGTGACTCCCCGGGGGGAGGCACAGATACGCAGTATTTT. Translation gives CASSDSPGGGTDTQYF.

This chain joins TRBV9 and TRBJ1-2; 9 positions match TRBD1. The CDR3 loop spans 15 amino acids. Germline CDR1 is SGDLS and CDR2 is YYNGEE. Trimming at V came to 3 bases and at J to 6 bases, leaving 9 bases not matched to a gene. The CDR3: CASSAPGQGRNGYTF. The CDR3 DNA is TGTGCCAGCAGCGCACCGGGACAGGGAAGAAATGGCTACACCTTC.

Here the CDR3 DNA reads TGTGCCAGCAGGTTCCAGGGAAGCACAGATACGCAGTATTTT. This encodes CASRFQGSTDTQYF. The chain joins TRBV7-9 to TRBJ2-3; tentative D call: TRBD1 (5 bases). This CDR3 has 14 amino acids. The germline CDR1 and CDR2 sequences are SEHNR and FQNEAQ (reference sequence). The V end was cut by 6 bases, the J end by 0 bases, with 10 bases between.

The chain recombines TRBV30 with TRBJ1-1; D ambiguous. The V and J ends lost 1 base and 2 bases respectively, with 8 bases between them. Germline assignment: CDR1 GTSNPN and CDR2 SVGIG (reference sequence). CDR3 length: 13 amino acids. The CDR3, as DNA: TGTGCCTGGAGTGGACATTCAAACACTGAAGCTTTCTTT. Its translation: CAWSGHSNTEAFF.

The CDR3 nucleotides are TGTGCCAGCAGCCTCCTAAGATGGAACACTGAAGCTTTCTTT. This translates into CASSLLRWNTEAFF. V is TRBV7-2 and J is TRBJ1-1; D is unresolved. Trimming took 5 bases from V and 1 from J, leaving 11 bases between them. There are 14 residues in the CDR3. The germline CDR1 and CDR2 sequences are SGHTA and FQGNSA.